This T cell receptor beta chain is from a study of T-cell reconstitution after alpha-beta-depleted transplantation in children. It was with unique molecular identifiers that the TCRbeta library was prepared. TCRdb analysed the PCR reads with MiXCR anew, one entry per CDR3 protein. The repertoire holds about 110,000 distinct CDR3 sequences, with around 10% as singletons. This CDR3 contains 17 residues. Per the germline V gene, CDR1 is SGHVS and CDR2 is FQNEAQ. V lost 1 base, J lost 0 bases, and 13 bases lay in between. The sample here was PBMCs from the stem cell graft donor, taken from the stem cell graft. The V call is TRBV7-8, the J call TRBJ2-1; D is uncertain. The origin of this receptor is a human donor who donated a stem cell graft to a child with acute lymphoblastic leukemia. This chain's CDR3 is CASSLEVGGSSYNEQFF. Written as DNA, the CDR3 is TGTGCCAGCAGCTTAGAGGTCGGCGGTAGCTCCTACAATGAGCAGTTCTTC.